This T cell receptor beta chain was observed in a study of early T cells in non-severe SARS-CoV-2 infection. General study findings and limits: Anti-spike CD8 responses were favored in VDJdb matching, and private and CD4 specificities were missed.

Trimming removed 4 bases at V and 1 base at J, with 13 bases between. The germline gives CDR1 LGHDT, CDR2 YNNKEL (reference sequence). There are 15 residues in the CDR3. Points on this clonotype: Antigen specificity is unknown.

Individual cDNA molecules received unique molecular identifiers during library preparation. TCRdb recomputed calls from the 5' RACE reads with MiXCR, one row per CDR3 protein. This repertoire shows roughly 56,000 distinct CDR3 sequences, approximately 10% found once; its top ten account for 1.2%. Sequences were obtained from whole blood. This chain connects TRBV3-1 to TRBJ1-1, with a possible D match to TRBD1 (5 bases). The sequence was collected from an adult who was a healthcare worker with PCR-confirmed SARS-CoV-2 infection or an uninfected control (not recorded which). In DNA, the CDR3 is TGTGCCAGCAGCCCACGGTCGGGGGGGAACACTGAAGCTTTCTTT. It encodes CASSPRSGGNTEAFF.